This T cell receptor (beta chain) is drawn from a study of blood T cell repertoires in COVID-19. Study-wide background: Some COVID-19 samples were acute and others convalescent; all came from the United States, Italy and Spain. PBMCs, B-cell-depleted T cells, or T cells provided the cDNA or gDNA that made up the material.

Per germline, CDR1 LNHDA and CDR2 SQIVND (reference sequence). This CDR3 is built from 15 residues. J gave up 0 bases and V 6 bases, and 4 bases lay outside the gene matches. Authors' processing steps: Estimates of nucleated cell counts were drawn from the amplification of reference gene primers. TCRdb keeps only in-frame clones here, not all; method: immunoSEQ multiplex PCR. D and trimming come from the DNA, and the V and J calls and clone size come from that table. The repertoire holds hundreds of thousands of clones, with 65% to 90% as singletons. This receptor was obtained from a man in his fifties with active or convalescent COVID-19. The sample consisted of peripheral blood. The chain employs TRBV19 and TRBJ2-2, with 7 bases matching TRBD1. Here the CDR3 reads CASRAGTANTGELFF. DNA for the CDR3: TGTGCCAGTAGGGCCGGGACAGCGAACACCGGGGAGCTGTTTTTT.